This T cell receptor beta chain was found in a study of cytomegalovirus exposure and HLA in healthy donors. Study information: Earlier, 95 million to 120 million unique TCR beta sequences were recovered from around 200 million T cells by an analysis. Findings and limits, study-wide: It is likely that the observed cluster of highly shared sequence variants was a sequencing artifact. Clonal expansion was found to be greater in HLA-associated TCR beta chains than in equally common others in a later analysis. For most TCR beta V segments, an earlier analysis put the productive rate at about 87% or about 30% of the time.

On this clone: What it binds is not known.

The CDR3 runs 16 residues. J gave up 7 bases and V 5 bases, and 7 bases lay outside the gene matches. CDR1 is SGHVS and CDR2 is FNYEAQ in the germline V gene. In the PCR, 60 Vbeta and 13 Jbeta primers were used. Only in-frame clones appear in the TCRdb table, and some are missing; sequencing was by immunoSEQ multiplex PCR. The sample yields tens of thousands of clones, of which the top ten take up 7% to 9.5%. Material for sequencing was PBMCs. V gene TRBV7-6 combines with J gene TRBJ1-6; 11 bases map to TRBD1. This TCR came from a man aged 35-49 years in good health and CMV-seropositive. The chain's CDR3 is CASSLRTGGENSPLHF. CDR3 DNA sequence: TGTGCCAGCAGCCTACGGACAGGGGGCGAGAATTCACCCCTCCACTTT.